This T cell receptor beta chain was obtained from a study of T cell responses to AZD1222 COVID-19 vaccine. This CDR3 comprises 15 residues. CDR1 is SGHTA and CDR2 is FQGTGA in the germline V gene. The ends were cut back, 5 bases at V and 8 bases at J, with 21 bases in the middle. Repertoires were generated with immunoSEQ multiplex PCR, while TCRdb's copy carries only in-frame clones and drops some. The table lists about 180,000 clones, 70% to 90% of them singletons. This TCR came from an adult who received the AZD1222 COVID-19 vaccine. Specimen: peripheral blood, collected 28 days after the second AZD1222 dose. The V gene is TRBV7-3, the J gene TRBJ1-2; D is uncertain. CDR3 coding DNA: TGTGCCAGCAGCCCCCACGGCGGGGAATTGGGCGGCTACACCTTC. Translating it yields CASSPHGGELGGYTF.